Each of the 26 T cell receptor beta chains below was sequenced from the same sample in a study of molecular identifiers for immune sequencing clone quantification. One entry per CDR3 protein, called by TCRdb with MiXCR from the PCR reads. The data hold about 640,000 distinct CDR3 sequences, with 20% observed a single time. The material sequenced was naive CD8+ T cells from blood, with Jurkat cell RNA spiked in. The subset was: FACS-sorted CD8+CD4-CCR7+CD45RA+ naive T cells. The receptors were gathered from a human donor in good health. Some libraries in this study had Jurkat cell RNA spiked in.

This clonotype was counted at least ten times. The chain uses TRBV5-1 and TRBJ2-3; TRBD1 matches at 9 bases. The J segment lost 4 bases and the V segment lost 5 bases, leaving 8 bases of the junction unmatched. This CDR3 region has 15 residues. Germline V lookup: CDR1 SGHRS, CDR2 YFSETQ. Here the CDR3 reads CASRKTGGAADTQYF. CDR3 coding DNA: TGCGCCAGCAGGAAAACAGGGGGCGCGGCAGATACGCAGTATTTT.

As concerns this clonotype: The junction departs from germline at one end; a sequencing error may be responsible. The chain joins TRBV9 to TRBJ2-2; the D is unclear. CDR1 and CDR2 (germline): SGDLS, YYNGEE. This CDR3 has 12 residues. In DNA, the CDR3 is TGTGCCAGCAGCCCCATTACCGAGGAGCTGTTTTTT. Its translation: CASSPITEELFF.

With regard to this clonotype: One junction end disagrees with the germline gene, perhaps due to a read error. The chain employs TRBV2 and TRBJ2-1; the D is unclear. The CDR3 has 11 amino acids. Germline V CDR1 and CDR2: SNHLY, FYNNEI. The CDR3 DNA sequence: TGTGCCAGCAGAATAGCTAATGAGCTGTTCTTC. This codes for CASRIANELFF.

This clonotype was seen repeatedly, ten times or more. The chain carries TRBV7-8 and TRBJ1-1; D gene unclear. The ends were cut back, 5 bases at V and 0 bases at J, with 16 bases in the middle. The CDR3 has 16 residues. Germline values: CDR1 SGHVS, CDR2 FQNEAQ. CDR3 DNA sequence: TGTGCCAGCAGCCAAGGGAACGTGGCTATGAACACTGAAGCTTTCTTT. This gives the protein CASSQGNVAMNTEAFF.

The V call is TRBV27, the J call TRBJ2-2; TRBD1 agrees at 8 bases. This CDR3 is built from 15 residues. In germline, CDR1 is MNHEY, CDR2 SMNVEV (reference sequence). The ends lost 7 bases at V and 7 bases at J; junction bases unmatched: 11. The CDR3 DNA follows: TGTGCCAGCACGGTCGGGGCAGGGGGCTTCGGGGAGCTGTTTTTT. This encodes CASTVGAGGFGELFF.

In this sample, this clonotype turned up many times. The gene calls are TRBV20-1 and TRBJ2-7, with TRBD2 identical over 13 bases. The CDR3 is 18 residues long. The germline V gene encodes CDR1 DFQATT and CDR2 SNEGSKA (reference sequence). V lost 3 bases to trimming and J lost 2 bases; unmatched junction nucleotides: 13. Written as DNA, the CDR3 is TGCAGTGCTAGCCGGACTAGCGGGAGTTTCAGTATTGCCTACGAGCAGTACTTC. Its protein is CSASRTSGSFSIAYEQYF.

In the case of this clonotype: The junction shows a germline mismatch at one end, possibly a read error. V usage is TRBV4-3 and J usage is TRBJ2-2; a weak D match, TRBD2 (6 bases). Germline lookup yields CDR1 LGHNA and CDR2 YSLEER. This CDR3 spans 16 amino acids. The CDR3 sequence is CASSQEYGRDPGEPFF. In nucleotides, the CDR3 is TGCGCCAGCAGCCAAGAATACGGGAGAGACCCCGGGGAGCCGTTTTTT.

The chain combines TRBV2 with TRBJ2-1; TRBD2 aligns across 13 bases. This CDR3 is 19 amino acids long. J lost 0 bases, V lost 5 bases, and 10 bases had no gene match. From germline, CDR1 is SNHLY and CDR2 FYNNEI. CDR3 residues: CASSQLGLAGIGSYNEQFF. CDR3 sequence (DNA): TGTGCCAGCAGTCAACTGGGACTAGCGGGAATAGGCTCCTACAATGAGCAGTTCTTC.

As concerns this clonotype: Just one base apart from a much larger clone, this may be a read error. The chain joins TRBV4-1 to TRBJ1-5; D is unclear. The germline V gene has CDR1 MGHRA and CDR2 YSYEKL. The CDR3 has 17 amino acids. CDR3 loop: CVSSQDETGIGNQPQHF. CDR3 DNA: TGCGTCAGCAGCCAAGATGAGACGGGGATTGGCAATCAGCCCCAGCATTTT.

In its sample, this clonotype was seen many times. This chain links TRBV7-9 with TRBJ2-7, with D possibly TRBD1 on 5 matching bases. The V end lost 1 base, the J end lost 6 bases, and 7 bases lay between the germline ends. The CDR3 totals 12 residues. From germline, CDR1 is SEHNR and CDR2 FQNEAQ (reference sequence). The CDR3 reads CASSLEDIEQYF. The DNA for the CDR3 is TGTGCCAGCAGCTTAGAGGACATCGAGCAGTACTTC.

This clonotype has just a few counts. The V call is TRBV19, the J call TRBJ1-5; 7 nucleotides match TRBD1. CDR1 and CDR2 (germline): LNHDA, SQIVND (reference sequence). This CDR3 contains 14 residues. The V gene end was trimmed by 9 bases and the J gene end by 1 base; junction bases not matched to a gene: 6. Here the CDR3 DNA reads TGTGCCAGCCTCCAGACAGGGAGCAATCAGCCCCAGCATTTT. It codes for CASLQTGSNQPQHF.

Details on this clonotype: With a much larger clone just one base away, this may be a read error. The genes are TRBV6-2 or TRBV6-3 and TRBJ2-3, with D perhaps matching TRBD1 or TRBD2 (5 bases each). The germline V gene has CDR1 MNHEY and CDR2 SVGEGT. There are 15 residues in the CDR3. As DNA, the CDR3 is TGTGCCAGCAGTTATGGGACCCCTGGCACAGATACGCGGTATTTT. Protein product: CASSYGTPGTDTRYF.

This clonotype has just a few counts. The CDR3 region has the DNA TGTGCCAGCAGTTACTCCCGGGACGTTAGCTCCTACGAGCAGTACTTC. Amino acids: CASSYSRDVSSYEQYF. J is TRBJ2-7 and V is TRBV6-2 or TRBV6-3; D is possibly TRBD1 or TRBD2 (5 bases each). CDR1 and CDR2 from the germline V gene are MNHEY and SVGEGT. This CDR3 region has 16 residues. The V end lost 0 bases, the J end lost 0 bases, and 12 bases lay between the germline ends.

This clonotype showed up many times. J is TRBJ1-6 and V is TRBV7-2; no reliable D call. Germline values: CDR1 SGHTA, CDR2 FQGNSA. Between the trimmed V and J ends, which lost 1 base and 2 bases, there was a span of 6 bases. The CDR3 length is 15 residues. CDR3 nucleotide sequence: TGTGCCAGCAGCTTAGGCAGGACCTATAATTCACCCCTCCACTTT. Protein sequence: CASSLGRTYNSPLHF.

CDR3 bases: TGTGCCAGTACCGGTCAGGGTGATTCGGGCTACACCTTC. It encodes CASTGQGDSGYTF. The chain has TRBV19 and TRBJ1-2; D possibly corresponds to TRBD1 (5 bases). The CDR3 runs to 13 residues. Per the germline V gene, CDR1 is LNHDA and CDR2 is SQIVND (reference sequence). Between the trimmed V and J ends, which lost 7 bases and 8 bases, there was a span of 17 bases.

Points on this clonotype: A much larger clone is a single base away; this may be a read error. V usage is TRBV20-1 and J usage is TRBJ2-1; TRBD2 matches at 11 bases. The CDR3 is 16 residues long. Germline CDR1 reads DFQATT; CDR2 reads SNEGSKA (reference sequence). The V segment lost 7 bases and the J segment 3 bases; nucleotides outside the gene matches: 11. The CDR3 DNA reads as TGCAGTGTCCAACCCTCGACTAGCGGGATCTACAATGAGCAGTTCTTC. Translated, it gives CSVQPSTSGIYNEQFF.

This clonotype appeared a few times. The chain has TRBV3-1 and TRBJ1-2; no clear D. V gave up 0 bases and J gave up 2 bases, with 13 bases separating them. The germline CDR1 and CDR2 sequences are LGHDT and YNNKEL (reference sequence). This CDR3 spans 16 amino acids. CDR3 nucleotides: TGTGCCAGCAGCCAAGAAATTGGCGGGAAAAACTATGGCTACACCTTC. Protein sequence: CASSQEIGGKNYGYTF.

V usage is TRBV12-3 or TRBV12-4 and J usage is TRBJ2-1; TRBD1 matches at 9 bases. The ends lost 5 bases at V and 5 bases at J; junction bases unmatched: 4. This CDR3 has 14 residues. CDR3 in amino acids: CASSIWTGDNEQFF. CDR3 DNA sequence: TGTGCCAGCAGTATTTGGACAGGGGACAATGAGCAGTTCTTC.

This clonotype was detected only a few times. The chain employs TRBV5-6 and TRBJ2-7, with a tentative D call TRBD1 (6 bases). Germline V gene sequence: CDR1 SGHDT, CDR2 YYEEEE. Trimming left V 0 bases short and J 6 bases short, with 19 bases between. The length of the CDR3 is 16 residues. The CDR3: CASSLEWPGDLSEQYF. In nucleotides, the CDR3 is TGTGCCAGCAGCTTGGAGTGGCCAGGGGATCTGTCCGAGCAGTACTTC.

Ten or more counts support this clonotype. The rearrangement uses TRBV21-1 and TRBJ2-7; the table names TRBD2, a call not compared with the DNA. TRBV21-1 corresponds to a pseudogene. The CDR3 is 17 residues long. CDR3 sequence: CASSKANGPAALSEQYF. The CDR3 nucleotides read TGTGCCAGCAGCAAAGCGAATGGGCCCGCCGCTCTGAGTGAGCAGTACTTC.

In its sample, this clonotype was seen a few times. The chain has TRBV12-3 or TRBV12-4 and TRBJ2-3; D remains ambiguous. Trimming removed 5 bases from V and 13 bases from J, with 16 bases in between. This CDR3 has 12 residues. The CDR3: CASSPDRAKEYF. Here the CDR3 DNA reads TGTGCCAGCAGTCCGGACCGTGCAAAGGAGTATTTT.

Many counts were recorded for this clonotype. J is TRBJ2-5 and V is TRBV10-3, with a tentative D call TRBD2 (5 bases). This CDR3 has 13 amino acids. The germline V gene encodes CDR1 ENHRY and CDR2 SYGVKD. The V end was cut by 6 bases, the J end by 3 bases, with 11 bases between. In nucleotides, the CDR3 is TGTGCCATCAGCCCGGACTCCAAAGAGACCCAGTACTTC. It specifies CAISPDSKETQYF.

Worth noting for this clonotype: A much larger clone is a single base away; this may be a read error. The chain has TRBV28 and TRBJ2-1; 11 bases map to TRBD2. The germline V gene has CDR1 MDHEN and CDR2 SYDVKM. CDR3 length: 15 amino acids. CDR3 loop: CASRPLAGGYNGQFF. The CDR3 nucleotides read TGTGCCAGCAGACCTCTAGCGGGAGGTTACAATGGGCAGTTCTTC. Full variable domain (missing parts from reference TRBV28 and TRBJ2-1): DVKVTQSSRYLVKRTGEKVFLECVQDMDHENMFWYRQDPGLGLRLIYFSYDVKMKEKGDIPEGYSVSREKKERFSLILESASTNQTSMYLCASRPLAGGYNGQFFGPGTRLTVL.

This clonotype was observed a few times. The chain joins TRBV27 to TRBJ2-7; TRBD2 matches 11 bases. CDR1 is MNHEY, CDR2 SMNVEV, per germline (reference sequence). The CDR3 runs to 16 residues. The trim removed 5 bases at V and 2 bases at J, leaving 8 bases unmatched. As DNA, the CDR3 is TGTGCCAGCAGTGGGATAGCGGGGGGGAGGGCCTACGAGCAGTACTTC. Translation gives CASSGIAGGRAYEQYF.

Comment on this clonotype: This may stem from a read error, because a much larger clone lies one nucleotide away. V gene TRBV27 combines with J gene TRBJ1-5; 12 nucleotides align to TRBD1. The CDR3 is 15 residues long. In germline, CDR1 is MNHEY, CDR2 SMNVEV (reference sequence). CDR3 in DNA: TGTGCCGGCAGCCCCGGGACAGGGGGCGGTCAGCCCCAGCATTTT. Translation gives CAGSPGTGGGQPQHF.

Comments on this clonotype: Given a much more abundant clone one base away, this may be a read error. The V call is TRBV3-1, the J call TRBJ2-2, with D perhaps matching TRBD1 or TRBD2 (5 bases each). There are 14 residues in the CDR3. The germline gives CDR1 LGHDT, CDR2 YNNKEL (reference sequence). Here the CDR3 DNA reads TGTGCCAGCAGCGACAGACGGAACACCGGGGAGCTGTCTTTT. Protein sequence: CASSDRRNTGELSF.